This T cell receptor beta chain stems from a study of blood T cell repertoires in COVID-19. The V gene lost 5 bases and the J gene lost 8 bases, with 19 bases spanning the gap. Germline V CDR1 and CDR2: SGDLS, YYNGEE. The CDR3 loop spans 15 amino acids. This clone was seen once. Profiling relied on immunoSEQ multiplex PCR, and the TCRdb table lists in-frame clones only, not all of them. This sample carries approximately 390,000 clones, over 75% of them seen once, and the ten largest clones take approximately 2.1%. The chain is built from TRBV9 and TRBJ1-4; D might be TRBD1 (5 bases). This clonotype was sampled from a middle-aged woman with acute COVID-19. The source material was PBMCs or T cells enriched from blood (not recorded which). CDR3 region: CASSRRGGVGEKLFF. DNA for the CDR3: TGTGCCAGCAGTAGAAGGGGAGGGGTCGGGGAAAAACTGTTTTTT.